This TCR beta chain was captured by sequencing in a study of T cell repertoires in cytomegalovirus infection. TCRdb passed the reads through MiXCR, listing each CDR3 protein once. The sample lists fewer than 400,000 distinct CDR3 sequences, 15% to 20% occurring once. The germline V gene encodes CDR1 ENHRY and CDR2 SYGVKD. Trimming pared 4 bases from V and 4 bases from J, leaving 13 bases between. This CDR3 is 14 amino acids long. The source material was PBMCs. The chain couples TRBV10-3 to TRBJ1-1, with unresolved D. The sequence was collected from a human donor in good health (CMV status not recorded). Some clones in this sample may be carry-over from other donors' samples. The CDR3 DNA reads TGTGCCATCAGTGGTGCAGGAACGGTCACTGAAGCTTTCTTT. It yields the protein CAISGAGTVTEAFF.